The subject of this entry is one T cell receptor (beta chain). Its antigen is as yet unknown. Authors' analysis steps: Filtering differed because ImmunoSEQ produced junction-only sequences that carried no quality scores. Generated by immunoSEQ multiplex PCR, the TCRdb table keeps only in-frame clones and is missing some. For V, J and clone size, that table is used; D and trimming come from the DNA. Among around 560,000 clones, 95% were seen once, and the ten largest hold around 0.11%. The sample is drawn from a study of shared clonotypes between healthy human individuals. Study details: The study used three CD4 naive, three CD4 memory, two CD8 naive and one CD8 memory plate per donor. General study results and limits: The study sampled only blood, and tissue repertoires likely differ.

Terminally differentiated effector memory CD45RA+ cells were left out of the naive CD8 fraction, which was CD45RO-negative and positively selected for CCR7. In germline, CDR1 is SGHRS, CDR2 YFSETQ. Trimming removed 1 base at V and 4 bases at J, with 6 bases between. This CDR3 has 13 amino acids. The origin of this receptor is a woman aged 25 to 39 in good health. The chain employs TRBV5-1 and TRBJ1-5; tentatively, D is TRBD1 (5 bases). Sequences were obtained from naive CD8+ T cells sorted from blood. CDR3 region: CASSLRGNQPQHF. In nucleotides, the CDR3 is TGCGCCAGCAGCTTGAGGGGTAATCAGCCCCAGCATTTT.